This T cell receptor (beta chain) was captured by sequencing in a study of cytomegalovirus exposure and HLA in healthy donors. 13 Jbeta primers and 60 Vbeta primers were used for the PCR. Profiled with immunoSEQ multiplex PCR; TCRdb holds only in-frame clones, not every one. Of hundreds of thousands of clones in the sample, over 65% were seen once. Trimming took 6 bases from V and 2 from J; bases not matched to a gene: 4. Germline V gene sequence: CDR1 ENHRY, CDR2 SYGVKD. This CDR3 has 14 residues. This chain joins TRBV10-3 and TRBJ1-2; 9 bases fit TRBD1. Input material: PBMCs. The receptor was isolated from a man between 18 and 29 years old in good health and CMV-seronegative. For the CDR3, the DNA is TGTGCCATCAGCGGACAGGGGTCCAACTATGGCTACACCTTC. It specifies CAISGQGSNYGYTF.